Detailed here is one T cell receptor beta chain. This sample is part of a study of blood T cell repertoires in COVID-19. The CDR3 has 15 residues. V was clipped by 0 bases and J by 5 bases, with 12 bases between them. Looked up from germline, CDR1 is SGHRS and CDR2 is YFSETQ. TCRdb's copy holds only in-frame clones and misses some; the assay was immunoSEQ multiplex PCR. This table has about 300,000 clones, roughly 83% appearing once. Seattle participants joined during active infection and were tracked over time. Sequenced: peripheral blood. The V and J genes are TRBV5-1 and TRBJ2-1; D is unclear. This clonotype originated in a human donor with COVID-19, enrolled during active disease. The donor label of this sample is uncertain. The CDR3, as DNA: TGCGCCAGCAGCTTGGAAGCCCGCCCGGACAATGAGCAGTTCTTC. It is translated as CASSLEARPDNEQFF.